These 3 T cell receptor beta chains were all obtained from the same sample, sequenced in a study of cytomegalovirus exposure and HLA in healthy donors. With 60 Vbeta and 13 Jbeta primers, the PCR was carried out. TCRdb keeps only in-frame clones here, not all; method: immunoSEQ multiplex PCR. Counted here are roughly 160,000 clones, less than 85% occurring once; the ten biggest clones make up over 1.1%. The specimen sequenced was PBMCs. Receptors were obtained from a man between 60 and 75 years old in good health and CMV-seronegative.

J is TRBJ2-1 and V is TRBV6-5, with 8 bases that match TRBD2. Germline CDR1 MNHEY, CDR2 SVGAGI. The CDR3 consists of 15 residues. The J segment lost 4 bases and the V segment lost 5 bases, leaving 7 bases of the junction unmatched. The CDR3 nucleotides read TGTGCCAGCAGTCGCAGCGGGAGAACTTACAATGAGCAGTTCTTC. It yields the protein CASSRSGRTYNEQFF.

The chain links TRBV7-8 to TRBJ2-7, with a weak D call TRBD1 (6 bases). V dropped 5 bases and J dropped 2 bases, with 10 bases sitting between them. Germline CDR1 SGHVS, CDR2 FQNEAQ. The CDR3 sequence is 13 residues long. DNA for the CDR3: TGTGCCAGCAGCCGGGACATAACCTACGAGCAGTACTTC. It translates to CASSRDITYEQYF.

The chain is built from TRBV7-9 and TRBJ2-2, with D maybe TRBD2 (6 bases). The CDR3 contains 13 residues. V was cut by 4 bases and J by 7 bases, with 10 bases left in between. Germline assignment: CDR1 SEHNR and CDR2 FQNEAQ (reference sequence). Here the CDR3 DNA reads TGTGCCAGCAGCTCAGTCGGGAGCGGGGAGCTGTTTTTT. It yields the protein CASSSVGSGELFF. Using reference TRBV7-9 and TRBJ2-2 for the parts outside the CDR3, the full variable domain is DTGVSQNPRHKITKRGQNVTFRCDPISEHNRLYWYRQTLGQGPEFLTYFQNEAQLEKSRLLSDRFSAERPKGSFSTLEIQRTEQGDSAMYLCASSSVGSGELFFGEGSRLTVL.